This paragraph reports one T cell receptor (beta chain). Its antigen is as yet unknown. This sample was taken from a study of radiotherapy plus CTLA-4 blockade in lung cancer. Background on the study: Objective responses occurred in 18% of patients; around 30% had disease control.

The study treated chemo-refractory metastatic non-small-cell lung cancer patients with focal radiation plus ipilimumab CTLA-4 blockade. Sequencing used immunoSEQ multiplex PCR; TCRdb keeps in-frame clones, though not all of them. The repertoire has 95,000 to 150,000 clones, more than 80% of them found once; the top ten carry approximately 7.2%. The V end was cut by 1 base, the J end by 0 bases, with 9 bases between. CDR1 is GTSNPN and CDR2 is SVGIG in the germline V gene (reference sequence). This CDR3 contains 15 residues. General study results and limits: Together with interferon-beta, which increased in serum after radiation, early dynamic changes in blood T cell clones were reportedly the best predictors of response. In blood, tumor-derived TCR clones expanded after radiotherapy plus ipilimumab.

The rearrangement links TRBV30 to TRBJ1-4, with D unclear. The sequenced sample was peripheral blood, obtained from a patient treated with radiotherapy plus ipilimumab. The clonotype originates from a human donor with non-small cell lung cancer that progressed on radiotherapy plus ipilimumab. CDR3 nucleotides: TGTGCCTGGAGTGGAGAGTTCTCAACTAATGAAAAACTGTTTTTT. As protein: CAWSGEFSTNEKLFF. The entire variable domain, with the rest obtained from reference TRBV30 and TRBJ1-4, is as follows: SQTIHQWPATLVQPVGSPLSLECTVEGTSNPNLYWYRQAAGRGLQLLFYSVGIGQISSEVPQNLSASRPQDRQFILSSKKLLLSDSGFYLCAWSGEFSTNEKLFFGSGTQLSVL.